Following are 26 T cell receptor beta chains from one sample sequenced in a study of T cells in Graves' hyperthyroidism and ophthalmopathy (dated by TCRdb to between 2018 and 2020). Library construction relied on multiplex PCR. Sequencing instrument: Illumina HiSeq 2000. Amplification of TCR beta CDR3 regions was carried out from RNA transcripts. A first-round RT-PCR of the TCR CDR3 used the HTBI primer set with the Qiagen OneStep RT-PCR kit. The public sequencing data were trimmed at Q25 with fastp and processed into clonotypes with MiXCR by TCRdb, which kept only in-frame beta chains. Duplicate CDR3 protein sequences are folded into a single record with the most common DNA and genes. The table for this sample lists some 550,000 distinct CDR3 sequences; roughly 20% of them were counted only once. The ten biggest clones cover 26% of the sample. The sample comprised blood. The receptors originated from a man aged 18 to 29 with Graves' hyperthyroidism.

The chain couples TRBV6-2 or TRBV6-3 to TRBJ1-3; tentatively, D is TRBD1 (5 bases). V was shortened by 6 bases and J by 0 bases, with 18 bases between the two germline ends. This CDR3 is built from 17 residues. Germline CDR1 reads MNHEY; CDR2 reads SVGEGT. The CDR3, as DNA: TGTGCCAGCAGCCAGGTGACAGCGACCCGCTCTGGAAACACCATATATTTT. It specifies CASSQVTATRSGNTIYF.

This clonotype was seen ten or more times. V is TRBV6-5 and J is TRBJ1-5; 9 bases fit TRBD1. The germline CDR1 and CDR2 sequences are MNHEY and SVGAGI. The junction had 9 bases not matched to a gene; V was cut back by 6 bases and J by 6 bases. The CDR3 has 15 amino acids. CDR3 sequence: CASRQDRGFGQPQHF. The DNA of the CDR3 is TGTGCCAGCAGGCAGGACAGGGGTTTCGGTCAGCCCCAGCATTTT.

This clonotype was detected ten times or more. V is TRBV20-1 and J is TRBJ1-2; 8 bases agree with TRBD1. The CDR3 covers 13 residues. V lost 6 bases, J lost 8 bases, and 11 bases stayed unmatched. CDR1 and CDR2 (germline): DFQATT, SNEGSKA (reference sequence). The CDR3 DNA reads TGCAGTGCCCCGACTCAGGGGGCTGGAGGCTACACCTTC. It codes for CSAPTQGAGGYTF.

This clonotype showed up many times. The V and J genes are TRBV28 and TRBJ2-2; D perhaps matches TRBD2 (5 bases). The V and J ends lost 3 bases and 6 bases respectively, with 11 bases between them. The CDR3 is 14 amino acids. The germline V gene has CDR1 MDHEN and CDR2 SYDVKM. CDR3 amino acids: CASSLVVAPGELFF. The CDR3 nucleotides are TGTGCCAGCAGTTTGGTGGTAGCGCCCGGGGAGCTGTTTTTT.

In its sample, this clonotype was seen many times. This chain joins TRBV9 and TRBJ2-7, with TRBD1 matching over 9 bases. V was clipped by 3 bases and J by 3 bases; unmatched bases: 4. This CDR3 comprises 14 residues. CDR1 and CDR2 from the germline V gene are SGDLS and YYNGEE. The CDR3 loop reads CASSAWDRDYEQYF. CDR3 bases: TGTGCCAGCAGCGCATGGGACAGGGACTACGAGCAGTACTTC.

The table lists this clonotype with many counts. The rearrangement links TRBV30 to TRBJ2-5; 8 bases agree with TRBD2. The germline gives CDR1 GTSNPN, CDR2 SVGIG (reference sequence). V shed 2 bases, J shed 2 bases, and the junction held 4 bases outside the gene matches. CDR3 length: 14 residues. The CDR3 region has the DNA TGTGCCTGGAGTAGCGGGGGCCGTCAAGAGACCCAGTACTTC. Its translation is CAWSSGGRQETQYF.

This clonotype was seen repeatedly, ten times or more. The chain couples TRBV12-3 or TRBV12-4 to TRBJ2-5; tentatively, D is TRBD2 (5 bases). The CDR3 contains 18 residues. The V and J ends lost 2 bases and 0 bases respectively, with 19 bases between them. In DNA form, the CDR3 reads TGTGCCAGCAGTTTACATTCTTTGGCTAGCACGTACCAAGAGACCCAGTACTTC. Its translation: CASSLHSLASTYQETQYF.

This chain uses TRBV12-3 or TRBV12-4 with TRBJ1-2, with 10 bases aligning to TRBD1. The trim removed 5 bases at V and 7 bases at J, leaving 1 base unmatched. This CDR3 comprises 12 residues. CDR3: CASSRQGAGYTF. The CDR3 DNA follows: TGTGCCAGCAGTCGACAGGGGGCTGGCTACACCTTC.

V gene TRBV6-1 combines with J gene TRBJ1-2, with a possible D match to TRBD1 (5 bases). The CDR3 length is 14 residues. Trimming removed 1 base at V and 6 bases at J, with 12 bases between. Germline CDR1 is MNHNS and CDR2 is SASEGT. DNA of the CDR3: TGTGCCAGCAGTGAAGAAGACAGTTGGAATGGCTACACCTTC. Amino acid sequence: CASSEEDSWNGYTF.

This clonotype was found a few times. This rearrangement joins TRBV10-2 to TRBJ2-5, with 10 positions matching TRBD2. Trimming took 7 bases from V and 4 from J; bases not matched to a gene: 3. Per germline, CDR1 WSHSY and CDR2 SAAADI. This CDR3 spans 13 amino acids. DNA of the CDR3: TGCGCCAGCAAAGTAGCGGGAGGAGAGACCCAGTACTTC. Protein: CASKVAGGETQYF.

This clonotype appeared many times. The V call is TRBV30, the J call TRBJ1-1; the D gene is possibly TRBD1 (5 bases). The V gene's germline CDR1 is GTSNPN and CDR2 SVGIG (reference sequence). This CDR3 is 13 amino acids long. V lost 0 bases, J lost 4 bases, and 9 bases lay in between. The CDR3 here is CAWSVSQGTEAFF. CDR3 coding DNA: TGTGCCTGGAGTGTTAGCCAGGGCACTGAAGCTTTCTTT.

In this sample, this clonotype turned up many times. The V gene is TRBV29-1, the J gene TRBJ1-1, with 8 positions matching TRBD1. The CDR3 spans 13 residues. The V gene's germline CDR1 is SQVTM and CDR2 ANQGSEA. The V gene end was trimmed by 7 bases and the J gene end by 5 bases; junction bases not matched to a gene: 9. CDR3 region: CSARQGLGTEAFF. The CDR3 nucleotides are TGCAGCGCAAGACAGGGGCTGGGGACTGAAGCTTTCTTT.

The V and J genes are TRBV6-1 and TRBJ1-2, with D perhaps TRBD1 (6 bases). The CDR3 covers 15 residues. Germline CDR1 and CDR2: MNHNS and SASEGT. Trimming cost V 8 bases and J 3 bases, with 19 bases left between them. CDR3 sequence reads: CASSPPRGLYYGYTF. The CDR3 region has the DNA TGTGCCAGCTCACCACCGCGGGGGCTATACTATGGCTACACCTTC.

This clonotype was found many times. The chain has TRBV6-1 and TRBJ1-5; possible D gene TRBD1, 6 bases. The germline CDR1 and CDR2 sequences are MNHNS and SASEGT. The CDR3 runs to 15 residues. V was cut by 3 bases and J by 1 base, with 10 bases left in between. The CDR3 bases are TGTGCCAGCAGTGAGTGGGGGGCGAGCAATCAGCCCCAGCATTTT. Protein sequence: CASSEWGASNQPQHF.

This clonotype was seen ten or more times. V usage is TRBV28 and J usage is TRBJ1-1; D is uncertain. The CDR3 is made up of 12 amino acids. Germline CDR1 and CDR2: MDHEN and SYDVKM. V lost 10 bases, J lost 0 bases, and 9 bases lay in between. The CDR3 region is CAKNKLNTEAFF. In DNA form, the CDR3 reads TGTGCCAAAAACAAGCTGAACACTGAAGCTTTCTTT.

DNA for the CDR3: TGCGCCAGCAGAAAGGAGGAGCACTCTGGAAACACCATATATTTT. This gives the protein CASRKEEHSGNTIYF. The chain uses TRBV5-1 and TRBJ1-3; D gene uncertain. This CDR3 spans 15 amino acids. The ends were cut back, 5 bases at V and 0 bases at J, with 12 bases in the middle. Germline V lookup: CDR1 SGHRS, CDR2 YFSETQ.

Points on this clonotype: It may be a read error: a sequence one base away is much more abundant. The chain uses TRBV2 and TRBJ1-1, with D possibly TRBD1 on 6 matching bases. Germline CDR1 SNHLY, CDR2 FYNNEI. CDR3 size: 15 residues. CDR3 nucleotides: TGTGTCAGCAGTGAAGCGGGCAGGGGTAGTCCTGAAGCTTTCTTT. This gives the protein CVSSEAGRGSPEAFF.

This clonotype appeared many times. This chain links TRBV6-5 with TRBJ2-7; TRBD1 agrees at 9 bases. V lost 5 bases to trimming and J lost 2 bases; unmatched junction nucleotides: 4. CDR3 size: 14 residues. Germline loops: CDR1 MNHEY, CDR2 SVGAGI. The CDR3 loop is CASSTRQGAYEQYF. The CDR3 coding sequence is TGTGCCAGCAGTACCAGACAGGGGGCCTACGAGCAGTACTTC.

Many counts were recorded for this clonotype. The missing conserved phenylalanine or tryptophan at the end of this CDR3 makes a read error likely. CDR3 bases: TGTGCCAGCAGTTACGGAGACGGCTATGGCTACACCCTC. This sequence encodes CASSYGDGYGYTL. This chain links TRBV6-2 or TRBV6-3 with TRBJ1-2; D gene ambiguous. Per germline, CDR1 MNHEY and CDR2 SVGEGT. The CDR3 sequence is 13 residues long. V lost 2 bases, J lost 4 bases, and 8 bases lay in between.

About this clonotype: Given a much more abundant clone one base away, this may be a read error. The chain uses TRBV4-1 and TRBJ1-5; D not resolved. Germline V gene lookup returns CDR1 MGHRA and CDR2 YSYEKL. CDR3 length: 14 residues. CDR3 coding DNA: TGCGCCAGCAGCCCCGACCTAGATAAGCAGCCCCTGCATTTT. Translating it yields CASSPDLDKQPLHF.

This clonotype was observed many times. This CDR3 reads CASSYSAKDGAFF. The DNA of the CDR3 is TGTGCCAGCAGTTATTCCGCAAAAGATGGAGCTTTCTTT. The chain recombines TRBV6-5 with TRBJ1-1; no definite D call. V lost 3 bases and J lost 10, with 15 bases in between. Germline V gene data show CDR1 as MNHEY and CDR2 as SVGAGI. CDR3 length: 13 amino acids.

This clonotype was seen a few times. The chain couples TRBV4-1 to TRBJ2-7; maybe TRBD2 (6 bases). CDR3 length equals 15 residues. CDR1 MGHRA and CDR2 YSYEKL come from the germline V gene. V lost 3 bases to trimming and J lost 0 bases, with 12 bases between them. CDR3 coding DNA: TGCGCCAGCAGCCAGGGGGGTGGGAGCTCCTACGAGCAGTACTTC. Amino acid sequence: CASSQGGGSSYEQYF.

The V call is TRBV15, the J call TRBJ2-3; 8 bases line up with TRBD2. Trimming at V came to 0 bases and at J to 6 bases, leaving 11 bases not matched to a gene. CDR1 and CDR2 (germline): LNHNV, YYDKDF (reference sequence). This CDR3 comprises 17 residues. CDR3 residues: CATSRDFGRGGSDTQYF. The CDR3 DNA is TGTGCCACCAGCAGAGATTTCGGCCGGGGGGGCTCGGATACGCAGTATTTT.

The V gene is TRBV6-5, the J gene TRBJ1-5; no clear D. The CDR3 covers 14 residues. CDR1 and CDR2 from the germline V gene are MNHEY and SVGAGI. Trimming left V 4 bases short and J 0 bases short, with 7 bases between. The CDR3 DNA reads as TGTGCCAGCAGTTTGACGAATAGCAATCAGCCCCAGCATTTT. Amino acids: CASSLTNSNQPQHF.

The chain recombines TRBV25-1 with TRBJ2-7; D could derive from TRBD1 or TRBD2 (5 bases each). From germline, CDR1 is MGHDK and CDR2 SYGVNS. This CDR3 spans 14 amino acids. Trimming cost V 6 bases and J 6 bases, with 18 bases left between them. CDR3: CASRAELRGTEQYF. DNA for the CDR3: TGTGCCAGCAGGGCCGAATTGAGGGGCACCGAGCAGTACTTC.

This clonotype came up many times. The chain couples TRBV19 to TRBJ1-3, with 7 positions matching TRBD1. The CDR3 runs to 15 residues. V dropped 3 bases and J dropped 4; count of bases not matched to a gene: 6. CDR1 and CDR2 from the germline V gene are LNHDA and SQIVND (reference sequence). This CDR3 reads CASSIDRAAGNTIYF. The CDR3 region has the DNA TGTGCCAGTAGTATCGACAGGGCGGCGGGAAACACCATATATTTT.